In its sample, the clone carrying this T cell receptor (beta chain) was seen a few times. The antigen is undetermined. This sample is part of a study of T cell clones after liver transplantation. Study-wide points: Rather than being deleted, graft donor-reactive T cells may have moved into the graft. Circulating graft-donor-reactive CD4 TCRbeta sequences fell significantly post-transplant in most of the 8 subjects.

Clones were sequenced by immunoSEQ multiplex PCR, and TCRdb holds only the in-frame ones, with some missing. The sample has some 9,400 clones; 60% to 80% are singletons. This specimen was CD8+ T cells from blood, taken before liver transplant. The TCR originated in a human donor who received a liver transplant.

CDR3 amino acids: CASSPLEGDYHGYTF. Written as DNA, the CDR3 is TGTGCCAGCAGCCCCCTCGAGGGGGATTATCATGGCTACACCTTC. The chain employs TRBV27 and TRBJ1-2, with D possibly being TRBD1 (6 bases). The CDR3 totals 15 residues. With 6 bases removed from V and 6 bases from J, the gap between germline ends came to 20 bases. Germline V gene lookup returns CDR1 MNHEY and CDR2 SMNVEV (reference sequence).